This T cell receptor (delta chain) was profiled in a study of gamma-delta T cells after stem cell transplantation. TCRdb reprocessed the RT-PCR reads through CATT. The sample includes over 1,000 delta-chain clones, 7.5% to 9.5% seen only once; the top ten take 64%. Germline V CDR1 and CDR2: GEAIGNYY, EKD. The CDR3 is 14 residues long. A few counts support this clone. This likely stems from a read error, as it lies one base from a far larger clone. Other DNA variants within this sample encode the same CDR3. Sequencing input: gamma-delta T cells. The TCR sequence derives from a human donor. It is not recorded whose cells these are; they may come from a transplant donor. This chain connects TRDV2 to TRDJ1, with 8 bases lining up with TRDD3. CDR3 in DNA: TGTGCATGTGACCTACTGGGGGGCCGCGATAAACTCATCTTT. Translating it yields CACDLLGGRDKLIF.